This T cell receptor beta chain appears in the sequencing data of a study of early T cells in non-severe SARS-CoV-2 infection. This clonotype showed up many times. What it recognizes is unknown. At one end, the junction sequence differs from germline, possibly due to a read error. TCRdb itself ran the 5' RACE reads through MiXCR, one entry per CDR3 protein. The sample has some 29,000 distinct CDR3 sequences, roughly 4.3% seen once; the top ten hold less than 7.5%. Study-wide results and limits: Anti-spike CD8 responses were favored in VDJdb matching, and private and CD4 specificities were missed.

Germline V gene sequence: CDR1 GTSNPN, CDR2 SVGIG (reference sequence). This CDR3 has 15 residues. The J gene is TRBJ1-3, the V gene TRBV30; 8 bases line up with TRBD1. This TCR came from an adult who was a healthcare worker with PCR-confirmed SARS-CoV-2 infection or an uninfected control (not recorded which). Sequenced material: whole blood. The CDR3 is CAWSRRTGSENTIYF. CDR3 nucleotides: TGTGCCTGGAGTAGGCGGACAGGGTCTGAAAACACCATATATTTT.